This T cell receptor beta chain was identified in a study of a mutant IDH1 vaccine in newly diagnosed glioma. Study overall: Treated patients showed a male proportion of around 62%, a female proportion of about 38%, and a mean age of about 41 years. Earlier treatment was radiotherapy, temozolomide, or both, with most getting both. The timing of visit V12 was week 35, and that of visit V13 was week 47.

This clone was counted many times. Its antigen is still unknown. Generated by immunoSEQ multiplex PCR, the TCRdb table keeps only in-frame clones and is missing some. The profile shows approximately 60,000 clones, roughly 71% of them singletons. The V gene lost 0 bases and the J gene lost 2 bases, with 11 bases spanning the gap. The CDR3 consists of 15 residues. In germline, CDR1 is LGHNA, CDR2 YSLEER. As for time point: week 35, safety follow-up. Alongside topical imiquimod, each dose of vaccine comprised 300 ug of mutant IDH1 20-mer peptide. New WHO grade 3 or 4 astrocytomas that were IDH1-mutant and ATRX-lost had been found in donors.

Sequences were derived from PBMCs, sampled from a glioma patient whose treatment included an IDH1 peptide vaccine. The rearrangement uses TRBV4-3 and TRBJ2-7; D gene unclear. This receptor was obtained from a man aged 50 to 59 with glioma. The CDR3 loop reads CASSQDNEQTYEQYF. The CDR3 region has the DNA TGCGCCAGCAGCCAAGATAACGAACAGACCTACGAGCAGTACTTC.